This is a list of T cell receptor beta chains from one sample in a study of identical twins. Using its own MiXCR run on the 5' RACE reads, TCRdb lists one record per CDR3 protein. The repertoire includes around 490,000 distinct CDR3 sequences, 12% to 15% of them detected once, and less than 0.5% sits in the top ten. This sample also appeared in a second study, on yellow fever vaccine responses in identical twins.

The sequenced material came from CD4+ T cells sorted from blood. Source of these receptors: a woman in her late teens or twenties in good health. The CDR3 runs from the conserved cysteine through the conserved F or W. D genes are given only for firm matches.

NA,13,TRBV20-1,TRBJ1-5,CSASARINQPQHF
NA,15,TRBV2,TRBJ2-2,CASSAQQGRTGELFF
NA,17,TRBV24-1,TRBJ1-1,CATSGSRGRGMNTEAFF
NA,15,TRBV12-3/TRBV12-4,TRBJ2-2,CASGPRGGNSGELFF
NA,15,TRBV3-1,TRBJ2-1,CASSQDLTFYNEQFF
NA,16,TRBV7-8,TRBJ2-3,CASSSRGKVITDTQYF
NA,16,TRBV7-2,TRBJ2-3,CASSLRSGSSTDTQYF
NA,15,TRBV5-1,TRBJ2-1,CASSLGNAGTGEQFF
NA,17,TRBV11-2,TRBJ2-2,CASSSPDGGANTGELFF
TRBD2,19,TRBV5-1,TRBJ2-4,CASSLDGTSGGPPKNIQYF
TRBD1,14,TRBV9,TRBJ1-2,CASSTGQASYGYTF
NA,15,TRBV6-5,TRBJ1-4,CASSSAGAANEKLFF
TRBD1,15,TRBV4-2,TRBJ1-4,CASSQDWTGQEKLFF
TRBD2,17,TRBV3-1,TRBJ2-7,CASSQEVLAGRTYEQYF
TRBD2,14,TRBV2,TRBJ2-3,CASSGVIAGDTQYF
TRBD2,14,TRBV24-1,TRBJ2-3,CATSGAGGSDTQYF
TRBD2,17,TRBV29-1,TRBJ2-1,CSVEDRIAGGTYNEQFF
NA,14,TRBV12-3/TRBV12-4,TRBJ1-2,CASSLTRRLYGYTF
NA,15,TRBV7-9,TRBJ2-1,CASSFSSGLYNEQFF
TRBD1,15,TRBV5-1,TRBJ2-7,CASSFGQGGKNEQYF
TRBD2,17,TRBV20-1,TRBJ2-1,CSATGTSGLSSYNEQFF
NA,15,TRBV6-1,TRBJ2-1,CASSQGGGSYNEQFF
NA,12,TRBV20-1,TRBJ2-2,CSAGVFTGELFF
NA,14,TRBV20-1,TRBJ2-7,CSARKGAGGYEQYF
NA,14,TRBV7-6,TRBJ2-3,CASNQQGNTDTQYF
NA,13,TRBV11-2,TRBJ1-6,CASSLERSTPLHF
TRBD1,13,TRBV12-3/TRBV12-4,TRBJ1-4,CASSQGVNEKLFF
TRBD2,17,TRBV7-9,TRBJ2-5,CASSLVLAGLGEETQYF
NA,13,TRBV20-1,TRBJ1-2,CSATRDTNYGYTF
NA,14,TRBV10-3,TRBJ2-1,CAINHRDSFNEQFF
NA,13,TRBV12-3/TRBV12-4,TRBJ1-5,CASGPIANQPQHF
NA,15,TRBV5-1,TRBJ2-2,CASSLVGGLSGELFF
TRBD2,14,TRBV7-3,TRBJ2-3,CASSSGLAGGTQYF
NA,14,TRBV5-1,TRBJ1-6,CASSGGQDNSPLHF
TRBD1,17,TRBV15,TRBJ1-2,CATSRVDRGSIDYGYTF
TRBD2,15,TRBV10-3,TRBJ2-5,CAISGLAGPGETQYF
NA,16,TRBV24-1,TRBJ2-2,CATSSRQGPNTGELFF
TRBD1,16,TRBV7-3,TRBJ1-1,CASSLTGGGGNTEAFF
TRBD2,16,TRBV18,TRBJ2-1,CASSPPAGGPSNEQFF
TRBD2,16,TRBV2,TRBJ2-5,CASSEESRGDGETQYF
TRBD2,14,TRBV27,TRBJ2-3,CASSPGTSGTTQYF
NA,13,TRBV10-3,TRBJ1-2,CAISESGNYGYTF
NA,18,TRBV28,TRBJ2-1,CASRLQGKVPFAYNEQFF
TRBD2,14,TRBV5-1,TRBJ2-1,CASSRASGVNEQFF
TRBD1,14,TRBV2,TRBJ2-7,CASSVETGGYEQYF
TRBD1,16,TRBV5-1,TRBJ2-5,CASSLESRDRGKTQYF
NA,13,TRBV12-3/TRBV12-4,TRBJ2-7,CASSPRATYEQYF